This T cell receptor (beta chain) was captured in a study of human thymus T cells. The CDR3 totals 17 residues. V was pared by 0 bases and J by 11 bases, with 17 bases of the junction left unmatched. Germline V gene data show CDR1 as LGHNA and CDR2 as YSLEER. The method was immunoSEQ multiplex PCR; TCRdb's version includes in-frame clones alone and lacks a portion of them. The table lists 100,000 to 150,000 clones, around 94% of them singletons. This clone came up once. Resected material from corrective heart surgery provided the thymus tissue analysed. The chain employs TRBV4-3 and TRBJ2-7; 9 bases are a match to TRBD1. The sequencing input was thymus tissue. The origin of this receptor is a boy under two years old with a congenital heart defect but otherwise immunologically healthy. CDR3 residues: CASSQEVRPHRGQLKYF. The CDR3 nucleotides are TGCGCCAGCAGCCAAGAGGTTCGTCCCCACAGGGGGCAGTTAAAGTACTTC.